The source of this TCR beta chain is a study of response to subunit inactivated influenza vaccine. The CDR3 runs to 15 residues. CDR1 is DFQATT and CDR2 is SNEGSKA in the germline V gene (reference sequence). V trimming: 2 bases; J trimming: 6 bases; junction bases outside the gene matches: 8. MiXCR was run by TCRdb on the RT-PCR reads, yielding one entry per CDR3 protein. The data show around 530,000 distinct CDR3 sequences, 15% to 20% seen once. This clonotype was seen a few times. The genes are TRBV20-1 and TRBJ2-2; the match to TRBD2 covers 8 bases. The receptor was isolated from a man between 45 and 75 years old who received an inactivated influenza vaccine. The material sequenced was CD4+ T cells sorted from PBMCs, taken around 25 months after vaccination. The DNA for the CDR3 is TGCAGTGCTAGATTCCCGGGGGGGGACCCCGGGGAGCTGTTTTTT. This translates into CSARFPGGDPGELFF.